One sample yielded the 17 T cell receptor beta chains listed below, sequenced in a study of cytotoxic CD8 clonotypes in ibrutinib-treated CLL. Clones were sequenced by immunoSEQ multiplex PCR, and TCRdb holds only the in-frame ones, with some missing. In the table there are about 140,000 clones, 76% of which are singletons. Sequenced here: PBMCs, sampled after 24 months of ibrutinib treatment. The source is a human donor with chronic lymphocytic leukemia.

V usage is TRBV6-6 and J usage is TRBJ2-7; 7 nucleotides agree with TRBD2. The CDR3 contains 14 residues. The junction had 3 bases not matched to a gene; V was cut back by 0 bases and J by 4 bases. Germline V gene sequence: CDR1 MNHNY, CDR2 SVGAGI (reference sequence). The chain's CDR3 is CASSYSGLPYEQYF. The CDR3 DNA is TGTGCCAGCAGTTACTCGGGACTACCTTACGAGCAGTACTTC.

This clone was picked up a small number of times. This chain uses TRBV10-3 with TRBJ2-1; D is uncertain. Germline V gene sequence: CDR1 ENHRY, CDR2 SYGVKD. Trimming cost V 4 bases and J 5 bases, with 3 bases left between them. This CDR3 has 11 amino acids. CDR3: CAISANNEQFF. The DNA of the CDR3 is TGTGCCATCAGTGCGAACAATGAGCAGTTCTTC.

The chain carries TRBV12-5 and TRBJ2-2, with D possibly called TRBD1 or TRBD2 (7 bases each). Trimming shortened V by 5 bases and J by 3 bases, and 19 bases separated the two germline ends. This CDR3 has 17 amino acids. Germline-derived CDR1 and CDR2 are LGHNT and FRNRAP. The CDR3 DNA reads TGTGCTAGTGGTCAACCCGGGGGGCAGGGGGACACCGGGGAGCTGTTTTTT. Protein product: CASGQPGGQGDTGELFF.

This CDR3 reads CASSVRREPRETQYF. CDR3 sequence (DNA): TGTGCCAGCTCAGTGAGACGGGAACCCAGGGAGACCCAGTACTTC. The V call is TRBV18, the J call TRBJ2-5; TRBD2 is a possible D gene (5 bases). The V end was cut by 5 bases, the J end by 5 bases, with 18 bases between. Germline assignment: CDR1 KGHSH and CDR2 LQKENI. This CDR3 has 15 residues.

The rearrangement uses TRBV5-1 and TRBJ1-2, with a tentative D call TRBD1 (6 bases). Trimming removed 9 bases at V and 6 bases at J, with 21 bases between. Germline assignment: CDR1 SGHRS and CDR2 YFSETQ. The CDR3 loop spans 14 amino acids. The CDR3 coding sequence is TGCGCCACCGGACTCCCGGGACACGAAAATGGCTACACCTTC. Translating gives CATGLPGHENGYTF.

This chain links TRBV28 with TRBJ1-4; 9 nucleotides line up with TRBD1. J lost 3 bases, V lost 6 bases, and 8 bases had no gene match. The CDR3 length is 16 residues. Germline V gene data show CDR1 as MDHEN and CDR2 as SYDVKM. The CDR3 loop is CASSPGTGISNEKLFF. The CDR3 DNA reads TGTGCCAGCAGCCCCGGGACAGGGATTTCTAATGAAAAACTGTTTTTT.

V gene TRBV18 combines with J gene TRBJ2-2; the D is unclear. CDR3 length: 13 amino acids. V was trimmed by 1 base and J by 6 bases, leaving 6 bases between them. Per germline, CDR1 KGHSH and CDR2 LQKENI. The CDR3 here is CASSPRESGELFF. In DNA, the CDR3 is TGTGCCAGCTCACCACGGGAATCCGGGGAGCTGTTTTTT.

The rearrangement uses TRBV2 and TRBJ2-1; the D is unclear. CDR3 length: 11 amino acids. Trimming stripped 7 bases from V and 2 bases from J, with 3 bases between. Germline CDR1 reads SNHLY; CDR2 reads FYNNEI. The CDR3 region has the DNA TGTGCCAGCACCCCCTACAATGAGCAGTTCTTC. It yields the protein CASTPYNEQFF.

The chain carries TRBV5-1 and TRBJ2-1; 9 positions match TRBD2. Per germline, CDR1 SGHRS and CDR2 YFSETQ. The ends lost 0 bases at V and 3 bases at J; junction bases unmatched: 4. The CDR3 sequence is 16 residues long. This chain's CDR3 is CASSLVTSGNYNEQFF. The CDR3, as DNA: TGCGCCAGCAGCTTGGTGACTAGCGGAAACTACAATGAGCAGTTCTTC.

CDR3 bases: TGTGCCAGCAGTTTAATGGGACTAGCGGGCTACGAGCAGTACTTC. Amino acid sequence: CASSLMGLAGYEQYF. The chain is built from TRBV27 and TRBJ2-7; 12 nucleotides agree with TRBD2. Germline V lookup: CDR1 MNHEY, CDR2 SMNVEV (reference sequence). The junction had 2 bases not matched to a gene; V was cut back by 2 bases and J by 3 bases. CDR3 length equals 15 residues.

The chain recombines TRBV6-4 with TRBJ2-1; perhaps D is TRBD1 or TRBD2 (5 bases each). CDR1 and CDR2 from the germline V gene are MRHNA and SNTAGT. The V and J ends lost 5 bases and 0 bases respectively, with 11 bases between them. This CDR3 comprises 15 residues. The CDR3 sequence is CASSLWGSSYNEQFF. The CDR3 nucleotides are TGTGCCAGCAGTTTGTGGGGGAGCTCCTACAATGAGCAGTTCTTC.

This sequence joins TRBV4-2 and TRBJ1-5, with D possibly being TRBD1 (6 bases). Per germline, CDR1 LGHNA and CDR2 YNFKEQ. This CDR3 contains 16 residues. Trimming shortened V by 0 bases and J by 2 bases, and 11 bases separated the two germline ends. DNA for the CDR3: TGTGCCAGCAGCCAAGAGGGGGGCCCGGGCAATCAGCCCCAGCATTTT. It specifies CASSQEGGPGNQPQHF.

The chain carries TRBV2 and TRBJ1-5; perhaps TRBD1 as D (6 bases). V gave up 3 bases and J gave up 2 bases, with 14 bases separating them. The germline V gene encodes CDR1 SNHLY and CDR2 FYNNEI. This CDR3 has 16 amino acids. The CDR3 DNA reads as TGTGCCAGCAGTGAGGGGGGGCTGTGGGGCAATCAGCCCCAGCATTTT. It is translated as CASSEGGLWGNQPQHF.

This chain links TRBV12-5 with TRBJ1-1; D unresolved. Germline V gene lookup returns CDR1 LGHNT and CDR2 FRNRAP. V was shortened by 0 bases and J by 12 bases, with 11 bases between the two germline ends. The CDR3 runs 12 residues. The CDR3 region has the DNA TGTGCTAGTGGTTTGGTACGGGCTGGGACTTTCTTT. Amino acid sequence: CASGLVRAGTFF. Looking up the rest from reference TRBV12-5 and TRBJ1-1 gives the full variable domain: DARVTQTPRHKVTEMGQEVTMRCQPILGHNTVFWYRQTMMQGLELLAYFRNRAPLDDSGMPKDRFSAEMPDATLATLKIQPSEPRDSAVYFCASGLVRAGTFFGQGTRLTVV.

V is TRBV28 and J is TRBJ1-2, with 9 nucleotides matching TRBD1. The germline gives CDR1 MDHEN, CDR2 SYDVKM. V trimming: 6 bases; J trimming: 3 bases; junction bases outside the gene matches: 8. The CDR3 runs to 15 residues. The CDR3 DNA sequence: TGTGCCAGCAGCCTAGGGGGACAGGGATACTATGGCTACACCTTC. This sequence encodes CASSLGGQGYYGYTF.

The V call is TRBV19, the J call TRBJ1-2, with TRBD1 matching 10 bases. The CDR3 runs 16 residues. After removal of 5 bases from V and 0 bases from J, the junction contained 6 bases not matched to a gene. Germline loops: CDR1 LNHDA, CDR2 SQIVND (reference sequence). The CDR3 nucleotides are TGTGCCAGTAGTGCTGCCGGGACAGGGGCTAACTATGGCTACACCTTC. Translated: CASSAAGTGANYGYTF.

This clone appeared once. This chain connects TRBV5-1 to TRBJ1-3; 8 bases align to TRBD1. J lost 0 bases, V lost 3 bases, and 8 bases had no gene match. Germline V gives CDR1 SGHRS, CDR2 YFSETQ. The CDR3 extends over 17 amino acids. The CDR3 spells CASSWGTGTDSGNTIYF. CDR3 nucleotide sequence: TGCGCCAGCAGCTGGGGGACAGGAACGGACTCTGGAAACACCATATATTTT.